The 23 T cell receptor beta chains below all came from one sample that was sequenced in a study of cytomegalovirus exposure and HLA in healthy donors. The PCR made use of 60 Vbeta and 13 Jbeta primers. Only in-frame clones appear in the TCRdb table, and some are missing; sequencing was by immunoSEQ multiplex PCR. Recorded for this sample: 25,000 to 35,000 clones. The sample was PBMCs. All receptors come from a middle-aged man in good health and CMV-seronegative.

The V gene is TRBV5-1, the J gene TRBJ2-5; 7 positions match TRBD2. This CDR3 spans 14 amino acids. Losses at the gene ends were 5 bases for V and 5 bases for J; bases not matched to a gene: 9. Germline V lookup: CDR1 SGHRS, CDR2 YFSETQ. In DNA form, the CDR3 reads TGCGCCAGCAGTATTGCGGGAGCGGAGGAGACCCAGTACTTC. This encodes CASSIAGAEETQYF.

The chain employs TRBV12-5 and TRBJ2-3, with 9 bases that match TRBD2. V lost 0 bases and J lost 2; bases outside the gene matches: 6. CDR3 length: 17 amino acids. The germline V gene encodes CDR1 LGHNT and CDR2 FRNRAP. The CDR3 nucleotides are TGTGCTAGTGGTTTGGTACGAACTAGCGGGCTCACAGATACGCAGTATTTT. This gives the protein CASGLVRTSGLTDTQYF.

This chain joins TRBV10-3 and TRBJ2-3; 9 bases map to TRBD2. Germline CDR1 ENHRY, CDR2 SYGVKD. V lost 8 bases and J lost 2; bases outside the gene matches: 5. This CDR3 is 14 amino acids long. Here the CDR3 reads CAIGRGGNTDTQYF. The CDR3 coding sequence is TGTGCCATCGGGCGGGGGGGAAACACAGATACGCAGTATTTT.

The chain has TRBV6-5 and TRBJ2-3; TRBD2 is a possible D gene (6 bases). Trimming stripped 11 bases from V and 8 bases from J, with 14 bases between. CDR1 is MNHEY and CDR2 is SVGAGI in the germline V gene. CDR3 length equals 11 residues. The CDR3 DNA sequence: TGTGCCGCTAGTGGGGGAGGTACGCAGTATTTT. Protein product: CAASGGGTQYF.

The V call is TRBV27, the J call TRBJ2-1; TRBD2 aligns across 10 bases. Per germline, CDR1 MNHEY and CDR2 SMNVEV (reference sequence). This CDR3 has 16 amino acids. The junction had 9 bases not matched to a gene; V was cut back by 6 bases and J by 4 bases. The CDR3 sequence is CASRNGLADLYNEQFF. In nucleotides, the CDR3 is TGTGCCAGCAGGAACGGACTAGCGGATTTATACAATGAGCAGTTCTTC.

This chain connects TRBV4-1 to TRBJ1-3, with 7 bases that match TRBD1. Germline assignment: CDR1 MGHRA and CDR2 YSYEKL. The CDR3 extends over 17 amino acids. After removal of 1 base from V and 2 bases from J, the junction contained 8 bases not matched to a gene. CDR3 coding DNA: TGCGCCAGCAGCCAAGTTGAAGGGGGCAACGCTGGAAACACCATATATTTT. Translated, it gives CASSQVEGGNAGNTIYF.

The chain carries TRBV15 and TRBJ1-2; D might be TRBD1 (5 bases). The germline V and J ends were trimmed by 0 bases and 8 bases, with 13 bases remaining between them. Germline V gene lookup returns CDR1 LNHNV and CDR2 YYDKDF (reference sequence). CDR3 length equals 14 residues. DNA for the CDR3: TGTGCCACCAGCAGAGACGTAGGGGATGGAGGCTACACCTTC. Its translation is CATSRDVGDGGYTF.

The genes are TRBV5-4 and TRBJ2-7, with TRBD2 identical over 11 bases. The CDR3 has 16 residues. V lost 3 bases, J lost 5 bases, and 10 bases stayed unmatched. Germline V lookup: CDR1 SGHNT, CDR2 YYREEE (reference sequence). The chain's CDR3 is CASSSRLAGNMDEQYF. DNA for the CDR3: TGTGCCAGCAGCTCGAGACTAGCGGGGAATATGGACGAGCAGTACTTC. The full variable domain, with the rest looked up from reference TRBV5-4 and TRBJ2-7, is ETGVTQSPTHLIKTRGQQVTLRCSSQSGHNTVSWYQQALGQGPQFIFQYYREEENGRGNFPPRFSGLQFPNYSSELNVNALELDDSALYLCASSSRLAGNMDEQYFGPGTRLTVT.

The rearrangement links TRBV27 to TRBJ2-2; D perhaps matches TRBD1 (5 bases). CDR1 and CDR2 from the germline V gene are MNHEY and SMNVEV (reference sequence). Trimming cost V 3 bases and J 4 bases, with 6 bases left between them. This CDR3 is 13 amino acids long. DNA of the CDR3: TGTGCCAGCAGTTTCCAGGGCACCGGGGAGCTGTTTTTT. Its translation: CASSFQGTGELFF.

V usage is TRBV7-6 and J usage is TRBJ2-1; TRBD2 might be the D (5 bases). CDR3 length: 16 residues. V was shortened by 2 bases and J by 8 bases, with 19 bases between the two germline ends. Germline V gene data show CDR1 as SGHVS and CDR2 as FNYEAQ. The chain's CDR3 is CASSLLFRGLSDEQFF. Here the CDR3 DNA reads TGTGCCAGCAGCTTATTATTTAGAGGGCTCTCGGATGAGCAGTTCTTC.

The V gene is TRBV29-1, the J gene TRBJ2-1; TRBD2 agrees at 10 bases. Per germline, CDR1 SQVTM and CDR2 ANQGSEA. Losses at the gene ends were 7 bases for V and 6 bases for J; bases not matched to a gene: 12. The CDR3 spans 15 residues. For the CDR3, the DNA is TGCAGCGCCAAGGGGCGAGCGGGAGGGCTCAATGAGCAGTTCTTC. Protein product: CSAKGRAGGLNEQFF.

The rearrangement uses TRBV5-4 and TRBJ2-1; no clear D gene. Trimming stripped 0 bases from V and 0 bases from J, with 10 bases between. The germline CDR1 and CDR2 sequences are SGHNT and YYREEE (reference sequence). The CDR3 covers 16 residues. The CDR3 nucleotides are TGTGCCAGCAGCTTGGTTCGCGCAGGCTCCTACAATGAGCAGTTCTTC. Its protein product is CASSLVRAGSYNEQFF.

Details on this clone: Distinct nucleotide sequences in the sample also encode this CDR3. The rearrangement links TRBV19 to TRBJ2-7, with TRBD2 matching over 13 bases. The CDR3 extends over 15 amino acids. J was trimmed by 5 bases and V by 4 bases; bases with no gene match: 5. Germline V gene lookup returns CDR1 LNHDA and CDR2 SQIVND (reference sequence). CDR3 region: CASSRTSGSVDEQYF. CDR3 coding DNA: TGTGCCAGTAGTAGGACTAGCGGGAGTGTCGACGAGCAGTACTTC.

The chain has TRBV6-5 and TRBJ1-2; a possible D gene is TRBD1 (5 bases). V was pared by 4 bases and J by 7 bases, with 13 bases between. Germline-derived CDR1 and CDR2 are MNHEY and SVGAGI. This CDR3 is built from 13 residues. CDR3 in amino acids: CASSSSGRGGYTF. The CDR3 region has the DNA TGTGCCAGCAGTTCCTCAGGGCGGGGTGGCTACACCTTC.

This chain links TRBV6-1 with TRBJ2-7; 11 bases are a match to TRBD2. V was pared by 3 bases and J by 1 base, with 8 bases of the junction left unmatched. There are 17 residues in the CDR3. Per germline, CDR1 MNHNS and CDR2 SASEGT. The CDR3 nucleotides read TGTGCCAGCAGTGACGCTAGCGGGAGGTGGAATTCCTACGAGCAGTACTTC. It translates to CASSDASGRWNSYEQYF.

Comment on this clone: An end of the junction differs from the germline gene, which may be a read error. This chain links TRBV10-3 with TRBJ2-7, with 14 positions matching TRBD2. The CDR3 totals 13 residues. The germline CDR1 and CDR2 sequences are ENHRY and SYGVKD. CDR3 coding DNA: TGTGCCATCAGGGGACTAGCGGGAGCCGAGCAGTACTTT. Translation gives CAIRGLAGAEQYF.

The rearrangement uses TRBV29-1 and TRBJ2-7, with 7 nucleotides matching TRBD1. With 6 bases clipped from V and 2 bases from J, the junction kept 10 bases outside the gene matches. Germline lookup yields CDR1 SQVTM and CDR2 ANQGSEA. The CDR3 is 14 amino acids. Written as DNA, the CDR3 is TGCAGCGTACTTCTGACCGGGACAGCCTACGAGCAGTACTTC. It encodes CSVLLTGTAYEQYF.

The chain employs TRBV6-1 and TRBJ1-5; weak D call: TRBD1 (6 bases). V was clipped by 4 bases and J by 4 bases, with 14 bases between them. The germline CDR1 and CDR2 sequences are MNHNS and SASEGT. The CDR3 loop spans 15 amino acids. DNA for the CDR3: TGTGCCAGCAGTGCCGAATGGGACAAGAATCAGCCCCAGCATTTT. It yields the protein CASSAEWDKNQPQHF.

The chain carries TRBV7-2 and TRBJ1-4; 10 nucleotides agree with TRBD1. The V gene's germline CDR1 is SGHTA and CDR2 FQGNSA. The CDR3 covers 16 residues. After removal of 1 base from V and 8 bases from J, the junction contained 7 bases not matched to a gene. CDR3 DNA sequence: TGTGCCAGCAGCTTAGGCGACGACAGGGGGCGCGAAAAACTGTTTTTT. It yields the protein CASSLGDDRGREKLFF.

V and J are TRBV7-6 and TRBJ2-7, with 8 bases aligning to TRBD1. From germline, CDR1 is SGHVS and CDR2 FNYEAQ. The CDR3 totals 15 residues. V lost 2 bases, J lost 5 bases, and 8 bases stayed unmatched. The CDR3 region has the DNA TGTGCCAGCAGCTTAACGCAGGGGGCGCGGGACGAGCAGTACTTC. Amino acids: CASSLTQGARDEQYF.

The V gene is TRBV9, the J gene TRBJ2-3; perhaps TRBD1 as D (5 bases). This CDR3 has 15 amino acids. CDR1 is SGDLS, CDR2 YYNGEE, per germline. Trimming shortened V by 2 bases and J by 6 bases, and 16 bases separated the two germline ends. CDR3 sequence: CASSVGALKGDTQYF. The CDR3 DNA follows: TGTGCCAGCAGCGTTGGCGCCTTGAAGGGGGATACGCAGTATTTT.

This chain uses TRBV4-3 with TRBJ2-7, with 9 bases lining up with TRBD1. The CDR3 consists of 14 residues. Germline V gene sequence: CDR1 LGHNA, CDR2 YSLEER. Losses at the gene ends were 3 bases for V and 6 bases for J; bases not matched to a gene: 6. CDR3 nucleotides: TGCGCCAGCAGCCACTGGGACAGGGCGACCGAGCAGTACTTC. The encoded protein is CASSHWDRATEQYF.

CDR3 nucleotide sequence: TGTGCCAGCAGTGGAAACAGGGACACCGGGGAGCTGTTTTTT. It yields the protein CASSGNRDTGELFF. This chain uses TRBV6-4 with TRBJ2-2, with D perhaps matching TRBD1 (6 bases). Germline V gives CDR1 MRHNA, CDR2 SNTAGT. The CDR3 extends over 14 amino acids. V lost 4 bases to trimming and J lost 3 bases, with 9 bases between them.